The 21 T cell receptor beta chains below come from one sample, sequenced in a study of read filtering for tumor transcriptome and immune sequencing. This library used roughly 430 ng RNA and molecular barcoded adaptors spanning alpha/delta and beta/gamma chains. TCRdb ran MiXCR on the reads and lists one entry per CDR3 protein. The data contain roughly 25,000 distinct CDR3 sequences, about 15% of them singletons. The sequencing input was a population of CD138-negative cells sorted from bone marrow. These receptors all come from a donor at least 40 years old with multiple myeloma.

This clonotype has just a few counts. The CDR3 DNA reads TGTGCCAGCAGTTTCTTCGGGTCAATTGCCGGGGATGAGCAGTTCTTC. Translated: CASSFFGSIAGDEQFF. The chain links TRBV27 to TRBJ2-1; a weak D match, TRBD2 (5 bases). The V end lost 3 bases, the J end lost 8 bases, and 20 bases lay between the germline ends. Germline V gives CDR1 MNHEY, CDR2 SMNVEV (reference sequence). The CDR3 is made up of 16 amino acids.

This clonotype was observed at least ten times. V gene TRBV7-9 combines with J gene TRBJ2-7; D is unclear. V gave up 0 bases and J gave up 3 bases, with 3 bases separating them. The CDR3 runs 12 residues. Per the germline V gene, CDR1 is SEHNR and CDR2 is FQNEAQ (reference sequence). The DNA for the CDR3 is TGTGCCAGCAGCTTAGCTTTCTACGAGCAGTACTTC. Its protein product is CASSLAFYEQYF.

The genes are TRBV11-3 and TRBJ2-5; 7 nucleotides match TRBD1. The CDR3 sequence is 18 residues long. The V gene's germline CDR1 is SGHNT and CDR2 YENEEA. J was trimmed by 3 bases and V by 2 bases; bases with no gene match: 15. CDR3 sequence reads: CASSLPPHTGQRKETQYF. The CDR3 DNA sequence: TGTGCCAGCAGCTTACCTCCCCATACGGGACAGAGAAAAGAGACCCAGTACTTC.

In regard to this clonotype: A read error is possible here, since a much larger clone lies one base away. CDR3 loop: CSVEGIGTDTQDF. In DNA, the CDR3 is TGCAGCGTTGAAGGGATAGGCACAGATACGCAGGATTTT. V usage is TRBV29-1 and J usage is TRBJ2-3; D unresolved. CDR3 length equals 13 residues. Germline CDR1 SQVTM, CDR2 ANQGSEA.

The chain uses TRBV12-3 or TRBV12-4 and TRBJ1-5, with D unresolved. The CDR3 sequence is 15 residues long. V was trimmed by 3 bases and J by 2 bases, leaving 11 bases between them. The CDR3 loop is CASSLWRSGNQPQHF. DNA for the CDR3: TGTGCCAGCAGTTTGTGGCGGTCCGGCAATCAGCCCCAGCATTTT.

This clonotype was observed many times. The V call is TRBV6-6, the J call TRBJ2-1, with TRBD2 matching over 15 bases. The V gene end was trimmed by 0 bases and the J gene end by 9 bases; junction bases not matched to a gene: 9. The CDR3 extends over 18 amino acids. Germline V gene lookup returns CDR1 MNHNY and CDR2 SVGAGI (reference sequence). The DNA for the CDR3 is TGTGCCAGCAGTTACTCCTTACCCCCGGGACTAGCGGGAGGTGAGCAGTTCTTC. This sequence encodes CASSYSLPPGLAGGEQFF.

In its sample, this clonotype was seen a few times. The chain joins TRBV6-1 to TRBJ2-5, with 7 bases identical to TRBD1. This CDR3 is built from 15 residues. Germline V CDR1 and CDR2: MNHNS, SASEGT. J lost 0 bases, V lost 3 bases, and 4 bases had no gene match. The CDR3 sequence: CASSESTGNQETQYF. CDR3 nucleotide sequence: TGTGCCAGCAGTGAGTCGACAGGGAACCAAGAGACCCAGTACTTC.

This clonotype has a count of ten or more. V and J are TRBV20-1 and TRBJ2-3; 9 bases are a match to TRBD2. CDR3 size: 15 residues. V lost 0 bases and J lost 4; bases outside the gene matches: 5. The germline gives CDR1 DFQATT, CDR2 SNEGSKA (reference sequence). CDR3 coding DNA: TGCAGTGCTAGAGATGGAAGCGGGAGGTCAGATACGCAGTATTTT. This encodes CSARDGSGRSDTQYF.

This clonotype has ten or more counts. V gene TRBV9 combines with J gene TRBJ2-2; 9 bases line up with TRBD1. The length of the CDR3 is 14 residues. The V gene end was trimmed by 4 bases and the J gene end by 6 bases; junction bases not matched to a gene: 4. Germline V gene sequence: CDR1 SGDLS, CDR2 YYNGEE. The CDR3 DNA sequence: TGTGCCAGCAGCCTCCGACAGGGGGCCGGGGAGCTGTTTTTT. It specifies CASSLRQGAGELFF.

This clonotype was seen repeatedly, ten times or more. The chain employs TRBV5-4 and TRBJ1-3, with D unclear. CDR1 is SGHNT and CDR2 is YYREEE in the germline V gene (reference sequence). Trimming shortened V by 0 bases and J by 2 bases, and 6 bases separated the two germline ends. The CDR3 loop spans 14 amino acids. For the CDR3, the DNA is TGTGCCAGCAGCTTGGACAGCACTGGAAACACCATATATTTT. It yields the protein CASSLDSTGNTIYF. The whole variable domain, filled in from reference TRBV5-4 and TRBJ1-3, reads ETGVTQSPTHLIKTRGQQVTLRCSSQSGHNTVSWYQQALGQGPQFIFQYYREEENGRGNFPPRFSGLQFPNYSSELNVNALELDDSALYLCASSLDSTGNTIYFGEGSWLTVV.

The chain uses TRBV19 and TRBJ2-5; 12 bases map to TRBD2. V trimming: 8 bases; J trimming: 11 bases; junction bases outside the gene matches: 24. The CDR3 length is 18 residues. CDR1 and CDR2 from the germline V gene are LNHDA and SQIVND (reference sequence). CDR3 DNA: TGTGCCAGTGCCCCACTAGCGGGAGGCTTCACATCCTACAATGAGCAGTACTTC. It yields the protein CASAPLAGGFTSYNEQYF.

This clonotype was counted a few times. The gene calls are TRBV20-1 and TRBJ2-3, with 14 bases lining up with TRBD2. The CDR3 is made up of 16 amino acids. Trimming removed 2 bases from V and 6 bases from J; junction bases left unmatched: 7. CDR1 DFQATT and CDR2 SNEGSKA come from the germline V gene (reference sequence). Here the CDR3 DNA reads TGCAGTGCTAGACCCGGACTAGCGGGAGGACCGGATACGCAGTATTTT. Encoded protein: CSARPGLAGGPDTQYF.

Note on this clonotype: This likely comes from a read error, as the CDR3 has no conserved phenylalanine or tryptophan at its end. The J gene is TRBJ2-2, the V gene TRBV7-2, with 8 positions matching TRBD1. The CDR3 length is 16 residues. Germline V CDR1 and CDR2: SGHTA, FQGNSA. CDR3 bases: TGTGCTAGCAGCTCCCGGACAGGGATCAACACCGGGGAGCTGTTTCTT. This translates into CASSSRTGINTGELFL.

This clonotype was detected many times. The genes are TRBV28 and TRBJ2-7; 10 positions agree with TRBD1. With 3 bases clipped from V and 7 bases from J, the junction kept 6 bases outside the gene matches. CDR1 is MDHEN, CDR2 SYDVKM, per germline. The CDR3 consists of 14 residues. The CDR3 loop is CASSFSTGGWEQYF. The CDR3 DNA reads TGTGCCAGCAGTTTCTCGACAGGGGGCTGGGAGCAGTACTTC.

This clonotype was detected ten times or more. The chain recombines TRBV24-1 with TRBJ2-5, with 13 bases identical to TRBD2. J gave up 6 bases and V 4 bases, and 1 base lay outside the gene matches. The CDR3 runs 14 residues. The germline gives CDR1 KGHDR, CDR2 SFDVKD. This chain's CDR3 is CATSDGTSGKTQYF. CDR3 coding DNA: TGTGCCACCAGTGACGGGACTAGCGGGAAGACCCAGTACTTC.

Details on this clonotype: Since no conserved phenylalanine or tryptophan closes the CDR3, a read error is the likely cause. V gene TRBV5-1 combines with J gene TRBJ2-7; 7 nucleotides line up with TRBD1. Per the germline V gene, CDR1 is SGHRS and CDR2 is YFSETQ. The CDR3 is 14 amino acids. The ends lost 1 base at V and 3 bases at J; junction bases unmatched: 4. CDR3 bases: TGCGCCAGCAGCTTGCTAGGGGGCGTCTACGAGCAGTACCTC. Its protein is CASSLLGGVYEQYL.

The V and J genes are TRBV2 and TRBJ2-1; either TRBD1 or TRBD2 may supply D (5 bases each). Germline assignment: CDR1 SNHLY and CDR2 FYNNEI. The ends were cut back, 7 bases at V and 11 bases at J, with 18 bases in the middle. The CDR3 has 13 residues. CDR3 sequence (DNA): TGTGCCAGCACGGGGCTATTGTGGGAGAAGCAGTTCTTC. This codes for CASTGLLWEKQFF.

This clonotype was detected once. The junction departs from the called germline gene at one end, perhaps through a read error. The V and J genes are TRBV4-2 and TRBJ2-3, with 7 bases fitting TRBD2. Germline V gives CDR1 LGHNA, CDR2 YNFKEQ. There are 17 residues in the CDR3. The CDR3 loop is CASRLTQRDLPTDTLYF. The CDR3 coding sequence is TGTGCCAGCCGCCTCACTCAGCGGGACCTACCCACAGATACGCTGTATTTT.

At least ten counts were recorded for this clonotype. The J gene is TRBJ2-1, the V gene TRBV20-1; 7 bases are shared with TRBD2. Trimming removed 4 bases from V and 7 bases from J; junction bases left unmatched: 16. This CDR3 has 16 amino acids. Germline CDR1 DFQATT, CDR2 SNEGSKA (reference sequence). The CDR3 DNA is TGCAGTGCTAAGATAGCCGGGGGGACTATCCAAAATGAGCAGTTCTTC. This sequence encodes CSAKIAGGTIQNEQFF.

About this clonotype: The likely explanation is a read error, given a far larger clone one base away. The chain has TRBV7-8 and TRBJ2-1; a possible D gene is TRBD2 (5 bases). The CDR3 is made up of 14 amino acids. Germline V gene data show CDR1 as SGHVS and CDR2 as FQNEAQ. The CDR3 protein is CASSLGLPGDEQLF. CDR3 nucleotide sequence: TGTGCCAGCAGCTTAGGACTCCCCGGGGATGAGCAGCTCTTC.

This clonotype occurred many times. The chain employs TRBV10-3 and TRBJ1-1; tentatively, D is TRBD1 (5 bases). CDR3 size: 13 residues. From germline, CDR1 is ENHRY and CDR2 SYGVKD. V was trimmed by 4 bases and J by 1 base, leaving 7 bases between them. CDR3 nucleotides: TGTGCCATCAGTGGCGGACAGAACACTGAAGCTTTCTTT. Translating gives CAISGGQNTEAFF.